This record covers a single TCR beta chain. The sample originates from a study of blood T cell repertoires in COVID-19. Study-level information: Some COVID-19 samples were acute and others convalescent; all came from the United States, Italy and Spain.

As handled by the study authors: By means of reference gene primer amplification, nucleated cell counts were estimated. Measured with immunoSEQ multiplex PCR; TCRdb has only the in-frame clones, and not every one. That table supplies the V and J calls and clone size; D and trimming were determined from the DNA. The table includes about 160,000 clones, around 79% detected once. The CDR3 has 17 amino acids. Germline-derived CDR1 and CDR2 are MDHEN and SYDVKM. Trimming cost V 3 bases and J 0 bases; bases outside gene matches: 4. Followed over time, Seattle patients had been enrolled while infection was active.

The rearrangement uses TRBV28 and TRBJ2-6, with 8 positions matching TRBD2. The clonotype originates from a woman in her sixties with COVID-19, enrolled during active disease. Sequencing used peripheral blood. CDR3 protein: CASSFSGGLSGANVLTF. CDR3 nucleotides: TGTGCCAGCAGTTTTTCGGGGGGGCTCTCTGGGGCCAACGTCCTGACTTTC.